These T cell receptor beta chains were read from a single sample in a study of immune evolution from preneoplasia to lung adenocarcinoma. TCRdb keeps only in-frame clones here, not all; method: immunoSEQ multiplex PCR. The table lists over 6,000 clones, 80% to 85% of them singletons. The sequenced material came from FFPE invasive lung adenocarcinoma tissue. The receptor set was obtained from a person in their fifties with lung adenocarcinoma. CDR3s include the opening cysteine and the closing phenylalanine or tryptophan. The D gene is left open where the match is weak. Size tells how often a clone was seen (once, few, many) or the class of an expanded clone, and some rows leave it out.

abundance: few; v_gene: TRBV7-8; j_gene: TRBJ2-7; d_gene: TRBD2; len: 14; CDR3nt: TGTGCCAGCAGCTCAGCGGGAGGGCCTCACGAGCAGTACTTC; CDR3aa: CASSSAGGPHEQYF
abundance: -; v_gene: TRBV7-9; j_gene: TRBJ2-1; d_gene: -; len: 15; CDR3nt: TGTGCCAGCAGCTTCGTCAGGGGAGGGCCCAATGAGCAGTTCTTC; CDR3aa: CASSFVRGGPNEQFF
abundance: -; v_gene: TRBV28; j_gene: TRBJ1-2; d_gene: -; len: 12; CDR3nt: TGTGCCAGCAGTCTCCCCGGCCCTGGCTACACCTTC; CDR3aa: CASSLPGPGYTF
abundance: -; v_gene: TRBV7-2; j_gene: TRBJ1-1; d_gene: TRBD1; len: 16; CDR3nt: TGTGCCAGCAGCTCGGCAGGACAGGGACGGTACACTGAAGCTTTCTTT; CDR3aa: CASSSAGQGRYTEAFF
abundance: -; v_gene: TRBV5-5; j_gene: TRBJ2-7; d_gene: -; len: 12; CDR3nt: TGTGCCAGCAGCTCGAGCTCCTACGAGCAGTACTTC; CDR3aa: CASSSSSYEQYF
abundance: -; v_gene: TRBV29-1; j_gene: TRBJ2-5; d_gene: TRBD2; len: 13; CDR3nt: TGCAGCGTCGCCGGGACTAGTTTTGAGACCCAGTACTTC; CDR3aa: CSVAGTSFETQYF
abundance: -; v_gene: TRBV28; j_gene: TRBJ2-3; d_gene: TRBD2; len: 16; CDR3nt: TGTGCCAGCAGTCCTGGACTAGCGGGAAGCACAGATACGCAGTATTTT; CDR3aa: CASSPGLAGSTDTQYF
abundance: -; v_gene: TRBV7-7; j_gene: TRBJ2-2; d_gene: -; len: 15; CDR3nt: TGTGCTAGCAGCTTAGCCACGTACAACACCGGGGAGCTGTTTTTT; CDR3aa: CASSLATYNTGELFF
abundance: few; v_gene: TRBV10-3; j_gene: TRBJ2-7; d_gene: TRBD1; len: 13; CDR3nt: TGTGCCATCAACCCGGGACAGGGCTACGAGCAGTACTTC; CDR3aa: CAINPGQGYEQYF
abundance: -; v_gene: TRBV18; j_gene: TRBJ1-2; d_gene: TRBD1; len: 16; CDR3nt: TGTGCCAGCTCACCACCGAGTGGGCAGGGGGCGTCCGGCTACACCTTC; CDR3aa: CASSPPSGQGASGYTF
abundance: -; v_gene: TRBV7-2; j_gene: TRBJ2-6; d_gene: -; len: 17; CDR3nt: TGTGCCAGCAGCCCGCGTAGCGTCGGTACCGGGGCCAACGTCCTGACTTTC; CDR3aa: CASSPRSVGTGANVLTF
abundance: -; v_gene: TRBV28; j_gene: TRBJ1-2; d_gene: -; len: 12; CDR3nt: TGTGCCAGCAGTCAGGCTAACTATGGCTACACCTTC; CDR3aa: CASSQANYGYTF
abundance: -; v_gene: TRBV29-1; j_gene: TRBJ1-1; d_gene: TRBD1; len: 13; CDR3nt: TGCAGCGTTGAAGAAGGGGACAGGGGTGAAGCTTTCTTT; CDR3aa: CSVEEGDRGEAFF
abundance: few; v_gene: TRBV28; j_gene: TRBJ1-1; d_gene: TRBD1; len: 15; CDR3nt: TGTGCCAGCAGTAAGGGGAGACAGGGGAACACTGAAGCTTTCTTT; CDR3aa: CASSKGRQGNTEAFF
abundance: -; v_gene: TRBV25-1; j_gene: TRBJ1-1; d_gene: -; len: 14; CDR3nt: TGTGCCAGCACACTATTCATGGGGGAGTGTGAAGCTTTCTTT; CDR3aa: CASTLFMGECEAFF
abundance: -; v_gene: TRBV30; j_gene: TRBJ2-3; d_gene: TRBD2; len: 14; CDR3nt: TGTGCCTGCCGGGCTAGCGGATACACAGATACGCAGTATTTT; CDR3aa: CACRASGYTDTQYF
abundance: few; v_gene: TRBV4-3; j_gene: TRBJ1-2; d_gene: -; len: 14; CDR3nt: TGCGCCAGCAGCCAAGATGTTCGGGGGAGTGGCTACACCTTC; CDR3aa: CASSQDVRGSGYTF
abundance: -; v_gene: TRBV6-5; j_gene: TRBJ1-1; d_gene: TRBD1; len: 14; CDR3nt: TGTGCCAGCAGGCGGCAGGGGGAGAGCACTGAAGCTTTCTTT; CDR3aa: CASRRQGESTEAFF
abundance: large; v_gene: TRBV13; j_gene: TRBJ2-5; d_gene: -; len: 16; CDR3nt: TGTGCCAGCAGCTTAGGCGACAGTTGGAGTCAAGAGACCCAGTACTTC; CDR3aa: CASSLGDSWSQETQYF
abundance: -; v_gene: TRBV6-1; j_gene: TRBJ1-5; d_gene: -; len: 13; CDR3nt: TGTGCCAGTAAATTTCAAGGGGGGCAGCCCCAGCATTTT; CDR3aa: CASKFQGGQPQHF
abundance: -; v_gene: TRBV29-1; j_gene: TRBJ2-6; d_gene: -; len: 13; CDR3nt: TGCAGCGTGAAACTCTCTGGGGCCAACGTCCTGACTTTC; CDR3aa: CSVKLSGANVLTF
abundance: once; v_gene: TRBV9; j_gene: TRBJ2-2; d_gene: -; len: 15; CDR3nt: TGTGCCAGCAGCGCATCCTCTGGGGCGGGCGGGGAGCTGTTTTTT; CDR3aa: CASSASSGAGGELFF
abundance: -; v_gene: TRBV5-4; j_gene: TRBJ1-2; d_gene: -; len: 12; CDR3nt: TGTGCCAGCAGCCAAGACATTTATGGCTACACCTTC; CDR3aa: CASSQDIYGYTF
abundance: -; v_gene: TRBV6-5; j_gene: TRBJ2-7; d_gene: -; len: 15; CDR3nt: TGTGCCAGCAGTTACCCGGGCGGGTCGATCTCGGAGCAGTACTTC; CDR3aa: CASSYPGGSISEQYF
abundance: large; v_gene: TRBV11-3; j_gene: TRBJ2-1; d_gene: TRBD1; len: 14; CDR3nt: TGTGCCAGCAGCCCAGGGGGCTCCTACAATGAGCAGTTCTTC; CDR3aa: CASSPGGSYNEQFF
abundance: -; v_gene: TRBV6-1; j_gene: TRBJ1-5; d_gene: TRBD1; len: 14; CDR3nt: TGTGCCAGCAGGGCCGGGACAGGCAATCAGCCCCAGCATTTT; CDR3aa: CASRAGTGNQPQHF
abundance: -; v_gene: TRBV27; j_gene: TRBJ1-5; d_gene: -; len: 11; CDR3nt: TGTGCCAGCACAAGCAATCAGCCCCAGCATTTT; CDR3aa: CASTSNQPQHF
abundance: -; v_gene: TRBV14; j_gene: TRBJ1-3; d_gene: -; len: 14; CDR3nt: TGTGCCAGCAGCCCGACGGGTTCTGGAAACACCATATATTTT; CDR3aa: CASSPTGSGNTIYF
abundance: -; v_gene: TRBV5-4; j_gene: TRBJ2-3; d_gene: -; len: 16; CDR3nt: TGTGCCAGCAGCCCTTCAATATCGGTTAGCACAGATACGCAGTATTTT; CDR3aa: CASSPSISVSTDTQYF
abundance: -; v_gene: TRBV13; j_gene: TRBJ1-2; d_gene: TRBD1; len: 11; CDR3nt: TGTGCCAGCAGCCTCGGACAGGGTGCGACCTTC; CDR3aa: CASSLGQGATF
abundance: -; v_gene: TRBV30; j_gene: TRBJ1-5; d_gene: TRBD1; len: 13; CDR3nt: TGTGCCTGGAGCGGACAGGGGAGGCAGCCCCAGCATTTT; CDR3aa: CAWSGQGRQPQHF
abundance: -; v_gene: TRBV2; j_gene: TRBJ2-7; d_gene: -; len: 13; CDR3nt: TGTGCCAGCAGTGCAAAAAGGACCTACGAGCAGTACTTC; CDR3aa: CASSAKRTYEQYF
abundance: few; v_gene: TRBV6-6; j_gene: TRBJ2-2; d_gene: -; len: 14; CDR3nt: TGTGCCAGCAGGACTGAAAGAGGCACCGGGGAGCTGTTTTTT; CDR3aa: CASRTERGTGELFF
abundance: -; v_gene: TRBV28; j_gene: TRBJ2-7; d_gene: TRBD1; len: 14; CDR3nt: TGTGCCAGCAGAAGACAGGGTGCCTCCTACGAGCAGTACTTC; CDR3aa: CASRRQGASYEQYF
abundance: -; v_gene: TRBV2; j_gene: TRBJ2-3; d_gene: -; len: 14; CDR3nt: TGTGCCAGCTCGAGGGGGGAGGGCAATCAGCCCCAGTATTTT; CDR3aa: CASSRGEGNQPQYF
abundance: -; v_gene: TRBV6-5; j_gene: TRBJ1-3; d_gene: -; len: 15; CDR3nt: TGTGCCAGCAGCCCTGACTGGGGCTCTGGAAACACCATATATTTT; CDR3aa: CASSPDWGSGNTIYF
abundance: large; v_gene: TRBV28; j_gene: TRBJ1-5; d_gene: -; len: 16; CDR3nt: TGTGCCAGCAGTTTGGGACATTGGTATAGCAATCAGCCCCAGCATTTT; CDR3aa: CASSLGHWYSNQPQHF
abundance: -; v_gene: TRBV28; j_gene: TRBJ1-5; d_gene: -; len: 16; CDR3nt: TGTGCCAGCAGCTCTAGACAGATCGGAACAGGGCAGCCCCAGCATTTT; CDR3aa: CASSSRQIGTGQPQHF
abundance: once; v_gene: TRBV19; j_gene: TRBJ1-2; d_gene: -; len: 14; CDR3nt: TGTGCCAGTAACGTCGGGACCCTAGTTAGGGGCTACACCTTC; CDR3aa: CASNVGTLVRGYTF
abundance: few; v_gene: TRBV2; j_gene: TRBJ1-3; d_gene: -; len: 18; CDR3nt: TGTGCCAGCAGTGAAGCGGGGGATATAAGGCCGTTCGGAAACACCATATATTTT; CDR3aa: CASSEAGDIRPFGNTIYF
abundance: -; v_gene: TRBV19; j_gene: TRBJ2-4; d_gene: -; len: 12; CDR3nt: TGTGCCAGTCGGGGGACCAAAAACATTCAGTACTTC; CDR3aa: CASRGTKNIQYF
abundance: -; v_gene: TRBV28; j_gene: TRBJ1-4; d_gene: -; len: 15; CDR3nt: TGTGCCAGCAGCCTGGACGGAACAACTAATGAAAAACTGTTTTTT; CDR3aa: CASSLDGTTNEKLFF
abundance: -; v_gene: TRBV11-1; j_gene: TRBJ2-3; d_gene: -; len: 16; CDR3nt: TGTGCCAGCAGCTTATGGGCTAGCGCTAGCACAGATACGCAGTATTTT; CDR3aa: CASSLWASASTDTQYF
abundance: -; v_gene: TRBV5-1; j_gene: TRBJ1-1; d_gene: -; len: 14; CDR3nt: TGCGCCAGCAGCTTTGAAGGTGTAGGAGGTGAAGCTTTCTTT; CDR3aa: CASSFEGVGGEAFF
abundance: -; v_gene: TRBV5-1; j_gene: TRBJ2-7; d_gene: -; len: 14; CDR3nt: TGCGCCAGCAGCTTGGCTTCGGTTTTCGACGAGCAGTACTTC; CDR3aa: CASSLASVFDEQYF
abundance: -; v_gene: TRBV11-2; j_gene: TRBJ2-1; d_gene: TRBD2; len: 17; CDR3nt: TGTGCCAGCAGCCGAAACCCAACTAGCGGGAGTAGTAATGAGCAGTTCTTC; CDR3aa: CASSRNPTSGSSNEQFF
abundance: -; v_gene: TRBV19; j_gene: TRBJ2-2; d_gene: -; len: 14; CDR3nt: TGTGCCAGTACCGCGGACGACCTCACCGGGGAGCTGTTTTTT; CDR3aa: CASTADDLTGELFF
abundance: -; v_gene: TRBV6-4; j_gene: TRBJ2-3; d_gene: -; len: 13; CDR3nt: TGTGCCAGCAGTGACGGGAGCACAGATACGCAGTATTTT; CDR3aa: CASSDGSTDTQYF